The 19 T cell receptor beta chains reported below all come from one sample, sequenced in a study of blood T cell repertoires in COVID-19. Assay: immunoSEQ multiplex PCR; the TCRdb copy retains only in-frame clones and omits some. The sample lists some 65,000 clones; 90% were seen once. Sequenced material: peripheral blood. The receptors shown here come from a man in his forties or fifties with COVID-19, enrolled during active disease.

This chain uses TRBV18 with TRBJ1-1; D ambiguous. Germline V gene lookup returns CDR1 KGHSH and CDR2 LQKENI. The germline V and J ends were trimmed by 3 bases and 5 bases, with 10 bases remaining between them. This CDR3 has 13 amino acids. DNA for the CDR3: TGTGCCAGCTCACCCGTACAGAATACTGAAGCTTTCTTT. Its translation: CASSPVQNTEAFF. Together with reference TRBV18 and TRBJ1-1, the CDR3 gives the full variable domain: NAGVMQNPRHLVRRRGQEARLRCSPMKGHSHVYWYRQLPEEGLKFMVYLQKENIIDESGMPKERFSAEFPKEGPSILRIQQVVRGDSAAYFCASSPVQNTEAFFGQGTRLTVV.

CDR3 sequence reads: CASSSGTGEYETQYF. The CDR3 bases are TGCGCCAGCAGCTCGGGGACAGGGGAGTATGAGACCCAGTACTTC. The chain combines TRBV5-1 with TRBJ2-5; 10 positions agree with TRBD1. Looked up from germline, CDR1 is SGHRS and CDR2 is YFSETQ. J lost 5 bases, V lost 3 bases, and 7 bases had no gene match. The CDR3 loop spans 15 amino acids.

V is TRBV28 and J is TRBJ2-1; 7 bases line up with TRBD1. Germline V gene data show CDR1 as MDHEN and CDR2 as SYDVKM. This CDR3 has 14 amino acids. J was trimmed by 3 bases and V by 10 bases; bases with no gene match: 9. The CDR3 loop reads CAISPGQFYNEQFF. In DNA, the CDR3 is TGTGCCATTTCACCGGGACAGTTCTACAATGAGCAGTTCTTC.

The rearrangement joins TRBV7-9 to TRBJ1-1; D gene uncertain. V was pared by 1 base and J by 5 bases, with 8 bases between. This CDR3 is built from 13 residues. Per germline, CDR1 SEHNR and CDR2 FQNEAQ (reference sequence). The CDR3 here is CASSLVGRTEAFF. The CDR3 bases are TGTGCCAGCAGCTTAGTAGGGAGGACTGAAGCTTTCTTT. The variable domain in full, completed from reference TRBV7-9 and TRBJ1-1, reads DTGVSQNPRHKITKRGQNVTFRCDPISEHNRLYWYRQTLGQGPEFLTYFQNEAQLEKSRLLSDRFSAERPKGSFSTLEIQRTEQGDSAMYLCASSLVGRTEAFFGQGTRLTVV.

CDR3 loop: CASSPSTGLGEEQYF. In DNA form, the CDR3 reads TGTGCCAGCAGCCCCTCGACAGGGCTGGGGGAGGAGCAGTACTTC. The chain joins TRBV5-4 to TRBJ2-7, with 7 positions matching TRBD1. The CDR3 totals 15 residues. Germline CDR1 and CDR2: SGHNT and YYREEE (reference sequence). The ends lost 4 bases at V and 7 bases at J; junction bases unmatched: 14.

J is TRBJ2-5 and V is TRBV5-6; D perhaps matches TRBD1 (5 bases). The V gene lost 0 bases and the J gene lost 5 bases, with 8 bases spanning the gap. Germline V gives CDR1 SGHDT, CDR2 YYEEEE. CDR3 length: 13 residues. The CDR3 is CASSLGTFETQYF. CDR3 bases: TGTGCCAGCAGCTTGGGGACATTCGAGACCCAGTACTTC.

About this clone itself: The same CDR3 can be traced to other DNA sequences in this sample. The chain recombines TRBV21-1 with TRBJ2-7; the DNA was not compared with TRBD2, the D call given in the table. TRBV21-1 is noted as a pseudogene. The CDR3 length is 13 residues. The CDR3 spells CASPYPGGNEQYF. CDR3 coding DNA: TGTGCCAGCCCCTACCCTGGCGGGAACGAGCAGTACTTC.

This sequence joins TRBV4-2 and TRBJ2-1; D is possibly TRBD1 (6 bases). CDR1 and CDR2 from the germline V gene are LGHNA and YNFKEQ. Deletions cut 1 base from V and 0 bases from J, with 7 bases between. This CDR3 comprises 15 residues. CDR3 sequence reads: CASSQATGSYNEQFF. In DNA form, the CDR3 reads TGTGCCAGCAGCCAAGCGACAGGCTCCTACAATGAGCAGTTCTTC.

In this sample, this clone turned up once. The rearrangement joins TRBV11-2 to TRBJ2-7; 10 positions agree with TRBD2. This CDR3 is 18 amino acids long. In germline, CDR1 is SGHAT, CDR2 FQNNGV. V lost 0 bases and J lost 5; bases outside the gene matches: 13. The CDR3 reads CASSLDSGRAPAVHEQYF. The CDR3 bases are TGTGCCAGCAGCTTAGACAGCGGGAGGGCACCCGCGGTGCACGAGCAGTACTTC.

This rearrangement joins TRBV27 to TRBJ1-6; D perhaps matches TRBD1 (6 bases). Germline V lookup: CDR1 MNHEY, CDR2 SMNVEV (reference sequence). The CDR3 is made up of 14 amino acids. V lost 3 bases and J lost 4, with 7 bases in between. The CDR3 DNA reads TGTGCCAGCAGTTTCGGGACATATAATTCACCCCTCCACTTT. Translation: CASSFGTYNSPLHF.

The CDR3 coding sequence is TGTGCCAGCAGCTCCAGGACAAACCCCTACGAGCAGTACTTC. Protein sequence: CASSSRTNPYEQYF. This chain connects TRBV3-1 (or the pseudogene TRBV3-2) to TRBJ2-7, with D maybe TRBD1 (5 bases). Germline-derived CDR1 and CDR2 are LGHDT and YNNKEL (reference sequence). The CDR3 spans 14 residues. V lost 5 bases to trimming and J lost 2 bases, with 13 bases between them.

The chain joins TRBV6-5 to TRBJ1-2; TRBD1 matches 8 bases. This CDR3 comprises 15 residues. Germline V lookup: CDR1 MNHEY, CDR2 SVGAGI. V was clipped by 4 bases and J by 0 bases; unmatched bases: 4. CDR3 coding DNA: TGTGCCAGCAGTTCGGACAGGGAGGCTAACTATGGCTACACCTTC. This gives the protein CASSSDREANYGYTF.

J is TRBJ1-5 and V is TRBV6-5; 10 nucleotides line up with TRBD1. After removal of 6 bases from V and 6 bases from J, the junction contained 5 bases not matched to a gene. The germline V gene encodes CDR1 MNHEY and CDR2 SVGAGI. There are 14 residues in the CDR3. In DNA form, the CDR3 reads TGTGCCAGCAGCCGACAGGGGGCACTTCAGCCCCAGCATTTT. Protein sequence: CASSRQGALQPQHF.

This clone appeared once. The chain links TRBV19 to TRBJ2-2, with a weak D call TRBD2 (7 bases). The CDR3 is 16 amino acids. The germline CDR1 and CDR2 sequences are LNHDA and SQIVND (reference sequence). The germline V and J ends were trimmed by 4 bases and 0 bases, with 12 bases remaining between them. In nucleotides, the CDR3 is TGTGCCAGTAGTACCCCGGGGGGCTCGAACACCGGGGAGCTGTTTTTT. Translating gives CASSTPGGSNTGELFF.

This clone appeared once. V gene TRBV29-1 combines with J gene TRBJ2-3; 12 bases map to TRBD2. CDR1 and CDR2 from the germline V gene are SQVTM and ANQGSEA. This CDR3 has 15 residues. Trimming cost V 4 bases and J 2 bases; bases outside gene matches: 4. The CDR3 DNA is TGCAGCGTTGCAGGACTAGCGGGACCCACAGATACGCAGTATTTT. The encoded protein is CSVAGLAGPTDTQYF.

The chain recombines TRBV5-1 with TRBJ2-7; no reliable D call. This CDR3 has 14 residues. Germline V CDR1 and CDR2: SGHRS, YFSETQ. V dropped 4 bases and J dropped 1 base, with 12 bases sitting between them. The CDR3 sequence: CASSAGHGSYEQYF. The CDR3 nucleotides read TGCGCCAGCAGCGCAGGCCACGGTTCCTACGAGCAGTACTTC.

This clone was counted a few times. This sample also contains other DNA sequences that code for the same CDR3. V gene TRBV7-2 combines with J gene TRBJ2-7; 7 bases fit TRBD1. Germline CDR1 and CDR2: SGHTA and FQGNSA. The V gene end was trimmed by 4 bases and the J gene end by 2 bases; junction bases not matched to a gene: 5. This CDR3 is 14 amino acids long. The CDR3 loop is CASSSRTGPYEQYF. CDR3 DNA: TGTGCCAGCAGCTCTAGGACAGGCCCCTACGAGCAGTACTTC. Using reference TRBV7-2 and TRBJ2-7 for the parts outside the CDR3, the full variable domain is GAGVSQSPSNKVTEKGKDVELRCDPISGHTALYWYRQSLGQGLEFLIYFQGNSAPDKSGLPSDRFSAERTGGSVSTLTIQRTQQEDSAVYLCASSSRTGPYEQYFGPGTRLTVT.

In regard to this clone: Compared with germline, one end of the junction differs, possibly owing to a read error. The V call is TRBV7-2, the J call TRBJ2-5; 10 bases are shared with TRBD2. This CDR3 comprises 16 residues. Germline lookup yields CDR1 SGHTA and CDR2 FQGNSA. The DNA of the CDR3 is TGTGCCAGCAGCTCGCGGACTAGCGGTTTACAAGGGACCCAGTACTTC. This translates into CASSSRTSGLQGTQYF.

CDR3 nucleotides: TGCGCCAGCAGCCCGAAAGGGACTAGCGGGAGGGCCTGGCAAGAGACCCAGTACTTC. It translates to CASSPKGTSGRAWQETQYF. The chain uses TRBV5-1 and TRBJ2-5; 16 nucleotides agree with TRBD2. This CDR3 is 19 amino acids long. V dropped 4 bases and J dropped 2; count of bases not matched to a gene: 11. CDR1 and CDR2 from the germline V gene are SGHRS and YFSETQ.